The 25 T cell receptor beta chains reported below all come from one sample, sequenced in a study of CD8 T cells in ankylosing spondylitis. The study's findings and limits: Apparently characteristic of ankylosing spondylitis blood was a TCR beta motif (roughly 8 highly homologous variants).

What these receptors recognize is not known. TCRdb reanalysed the 5' RACE reads using MiXCR and keeps one entry per CDR3 protein. The sample gives roughly 670,000 distinct CDR3 sequences, 15% to 20% of which show up once; around 19% is in the top ten. The source material was blood, either unsorted or a sorted T cell fraction (not recorded which). Receptors were obtained from a male donor with ankylosing spondylitis.

This clonotype was counted only a few times. The chain has TRBV2 and TRBJ1-2; D remains unclear. The CDR3 length is 16 residues. The germline V and J ends were trimmed by 6 bases and 5 bases, with 22 bases remaining between them. The germline gives CDR1 SNHLY, CDR2 FYNNEI. CDR3 in amino acids: CASSEGSLTFAYGYTF. CDR3 nucleotides: TGTGCCAGCAGCGAGGGATCCCTTACGTTTGCTTATGGCTACACCTTC.

The chain employs TRBV20-1 and TRBJ2-5; TRBD2 matches 8 bases. This CDR3 comprises 15 residues. With 5 bases clipped from V and 1 base from J, the junction kept 9 bases outside the gene matches. Germline loops: CDR1 DFQATT, CDR2 SNEGSKA (reference sequence). The CDR3 coding sequence is TGCAGTGCTTGGGTGGCGGGAGGAACCCAAGAGACCCAGTACTTC. Its protein is CSAWVAGGTQETQYF.

This clonotype was seen only a few times. V usage is TRBV6-1 and J usage is TRBJ2-7, with 9 bases aligning to TRBD2. The CDR3 is made up of 13 amino acids. The germline V gene has CDR1 MNHNS and CDR2 SASEGT. Trimming at V came to 6 bases and at J to 6 bases, leaving 6 bases not matched to a gene. CDR3 coding DNA: TGTGCCAGCAGCCGGACTAGCGCAATCGAGCAGTACTTC. Its translation: CASSRTSAIEQYF.

V gene TRBV28 combines with J gene TRBJ2-7; D is undetermined. The germline V gene has CDR1 MDHEN and CDR2 SYDVKM. The CDR3 runs 15 residues. V was cut by 6 bases and J by 4 bases, with 19 bases left in between. This CDR3 is CASSLTAKRLYEQYF. CDR3 in DNA: TGTGCCAGCAGCCTTACGGCAAAACGGCTTTACGAGCAGTACTTC.

This chain connects TRBV18 to TRBJ2-7; D perhaps matches TRBD1 (5 bases). Trimming left V 3 bases short and J 5 bases short, with 14 bases between. The CDR3 is 14 amino acids. Germline CDR1 and CDR2: KGHSH and LQKENI. The CDR3 region has the DNA TGTGCCAGCTCACCCTTCCTCGACAGTAACGAGCAGTACTTC. Translated: CASSPFLDSNEQYF.

The V gene is TRBV6-5, the J gene TRBJ2-7, with 11 bases matching TRBD2. J was trimmed by 4 bases and V by 0 bases; bases with no gene match: 5. Germline CDR1 and CDR2: MNHEY and SVGAGI. This CDR3 region has 16 residues. Here the CDR3 DNA reads TGTGCCAGCAGTTACTCACCGGTAGCGGGAGGGTACGAGCAGTACTTC. Translating gives CASSYSPVAGGYEQYF.

This clonotype appeared many times. The rearrangement links TRBV3-1 to TRBJ1-2; D is possibly TRBD1 (5 bases). Germline CDR1 LGHDT, CDR2 YNNKEL (reference sequence). V dropped 1 base and J dropped 3 bases, with 9 bases sitting between them. The CDR3 consists of 14 residues. This chain's CDR3 is CASSQADSYYGYTF. CDR3 bases: TGTGCCAGCAGCCAAGCTGACAGTTACTATGGCTACACCTTC.

The chain has TRBV7-9 and TRBJ2-7, with 9 bases fitting TRBD1. V gave up 4 bases and J gave up 6 bases; unmatched junction bases: 7. The length of the CDR3 is 14 residues. CDR1 is SEHNR, CDR2 FQNEAQ, per germline (reference sequence). The CDR3 region is CASSSRDRASEQYF. The CDR3, as DNA: TGTGCCAGCAGCTCCCGGGACAGGGCGAGCGAGCAGTACTTC. The variable domain in full, completed from reference TRBV7-9 and TRBJ2-7, reads DTGVSQNPRHKITKRGQNVTFRCDPISEHNRLYWYRQTLGQGPEFLTYFQNEAQLEKSRLLSDRFSAERPKGSFSTLEIQRTEQGDSAMYLCASSSRDRASEQYFGPGTRLTVT.

This chain connects TRBV9 to TRBJ1-3; tentatively, D is TRBD1 (6 bases). This CDR3 is built from 15 residues. Looked up from germline, CDR1 is SGDLS and CDR2 is YYNGEE. Between the trimmed V and J ends, which lost 3 bases and 0 bases, there was a span of 10 bases. The CDR3 loop reads CASSETGNSGNTIYF. CDR3 DNA sequence: TGTGCCAGCAGCGAGACAGGAAACTCTGGAAACACCATATATTTT.

The sample holds a few counts of this clonotype. The V gene is TRBV5-1, the J gene TRBJ1-2; D is unclear. This CDR3 is 12 amino acids long. V dropped 3 bases and J dropped 5 bases, with 8 bases sitting between them. Germline V lookup: CDR1 SGHRS, CDR2 YFSETQ. CDR3 in DNA: TGCGCCAGCAGCTCGACGGAGTATGGCTACACCTTC. This translates into CASSSTEYGYTF.

As regards this clonotype: At one end, the junction sequence differs from germline, possibly due to a read error. The J gene is TRBJ1-2, the V gene TRBV29-1; unclear D gene. In germline, CDR1 is SQVTM, CDR2 ANQGSEA. CDR3 length: 12 residues. CDR3 nucleotide sequence: TGCAGCGTTGACCCGAACGACTACGGCTACACCTTC. Its protein is CSVDPNDYGYTF.

This clonotype was counted between two and nine times. The CDR3 loop is CASSVAPRMNTEAFF. CDR3 DNA: TGTGCCAGCAGCGTAGCCCCACGAATGAACACTGAAGCTTTCTTT. This chain joins TRBV9 and TRBJ1-1; D not certain. Germline CDR1 SGDLS, CDR2 YYNGEE. V lost 0 bases, J lost 0 bases, and 9 bases lay in between. The CDR3 runs 15 residues. The variable domain in full, completed from reference TRBV9 and TRBJ1-1, reads DSGVTQTPKHLITATGQRVTLRCSPRSGDLSVYWYQQSLDQGLQFLIQYYNGEERAKGNILERFSAQQFPDLHSELNLSSLELGDSALYFCASSVAPRMNTEAFFGQGTRLTVV.

This rearrangement joins TRBV6-5 to TRBJ2-2; D gene ambiguous. CDR1 is MNHEY, CDR2 SVGAGI, per germline. This CDR3 has 14 residues. The V end lost 1 base, the J end lost 1 base, and 4 bases lay between the germline ends. Written as DNA, the CDR3 is TGTGCCAGCAGTTACTTAGTGAACACCGGGGAGCTGTTTTTT. Translation gives CASSYLVNTGELFF.

This clonotype occurred a few times. The gene calls are TRBV5-1 and TRBJ2-2, with D possibly being TRBD1 (6 bases). The V and J ends lost 1 base and 0 bases respectively, with 16 bases between them. This CDR3 region has 18 residues. CDR1 is SGHRS and CDR2 is YFSETQ in the germline V gene. The CDR3 region has the DNA TGCGCCAGCAGCTTGTCAGATTTGGGGGCGGCGAACACCGGGGAGCTGTTTTTT. Its translation: CASSLSDLGAANTGELFF.

This sequence joins TRBV2 and TRBJ2-5, with 8 nucleotides matching TRBD2. J gave up 5 bases and V 8 bases, and 4 bases lay outside the gene matches. The CDR3 runs 12 residues. Germline CDR1 is SNHLY and CDR2 is FYNNEI. The CDR3 coding sequence is TGTGCCAGCTGGCGGGGGGCGGAGACCCAGTACTTC. This gives the protein CASWRGAETQYF. Full variable domain (rest looked up from reference TRBV2 and TRBJ2-5): EPEVTQTPSHQVTQMGQEVILRCVPISNHLYFYWYRQILGQKVEFLVSFYNNEISEKSEIFDDQFSVERPDGSNFTLKIRSTKLEDSAMYFCASWRGAETQYFGPGTRLLVL.

The V and J genes are TRBV29-1 and TRBJ2-5, with TRBD1 matching 8 bases. CDR3 size: 17 residues. V shed 3 bases and J 0 bases; nucleotides not matched to a gene: 12. Germline-derived CDR1 and CDR2 are SQVTM and ANQGSEA. Written as DNA, the CDR3 is TGCAGCGTTGATCTCTCAGGACAGGGACTGTACCAAGAGACCCAGTACTTC. It is translated as CSVDLSGQGLYQETQYF. The full variable domain, rest sourced from reference TRBV29-1 and TRBJ2-5, is SAVISQKPSRDICQRGTSLTIQCQVDSQVTMMFWYRQQPGQSLTLIATANQGSEATYESGFVIDKFPISRPNLTFSTLTVSNMSPEDSSIYLCSVDLSGQGLYQETQYFGPGTRLLVL.

This clonotype has just a few counts. The chain joins TRBV12-3 or TRBV12-4 to TRBJ1-1; D call uncertain. The CDR3 consists of 15 residues. V was trimmed by 3 bases and J by 2 bases, leaving 13 bases between them. The CDR3 spells CASSFFGSLNTEAFF. The CDR3 bases are TGTGCCAGCAGTTTTTTCGGCAGTTTAAACACTGAAGCTTTCTTT.

This clonotype has ten or more counts. The chain has TRBV20-1 and TRBJ2-2; D might be TRBD2 (7 bases). There are 14 residues in the CDR3. Germline assignment: CDR1 DFQATT and CDR2 SNEGSKA (reference sequence). Trimming took 5 bases from V and 3 from J, leaving 13 bases between them. The CDR3 sequence is CSAGGGAYTGELFF. The CDR3, as DNA: TGCAGTGCTGGTGGGGGGGCTTACACCGGGGAGCTGTTTTTT.

Comments on this clonotype: One end of the junction varies from germline; a read error may be responsible. This chain joins TRBV7-7 and TRBJ2-7; TRBD1 might be the D (6 bases). CDR1 SSHAT and CDR2 FNYEAQ come from the germline V gene (reference sequence). The CDR3 extends over 14 amino acids. CDR3 in DNA: TGTGCTAGCAGCCCGACAGGTCACCCCTACGAGCAGTACTTC. As protein: CASSPTGHPYEQYF. Full variable domain (outside the CDR3, taken from reference TRBV7-7 and TRBJ2-7): GAGVSQSPRYKVTKRGQDVTLRCDPISSHATLYWYQQALGQGPEFLTYFNYEAQPDKSGLPSDRFSAERPEGSISTLTIQRTEQRDSAMYRCASSPTGHPYEQYFGPGTRLTVT.

V is TRBV5-1 and J is TRBJ2-5, with TRBD2 matching over 9 bases. Germline trimming cut 3 bases from V and 4 bases from J; bases unmatched to any gene: 7. The CDR3 consists of 15 residues. Germline CDR1 is SGHRS and CDR2 is YFSETQ. CDR3 bases: TGCGCCAGCAGCTCCTCTAGCGGGAACGGAGAGACCCAGTACTTC. Amino acid sequence: CASSSSSGNGETQYF.

The rearrangement links TRBV7-4 to TRBJ2-7; possible D gene TRBD2, 5 bases. From germline, CDR1 is SGHVT and CDR2 SQSDAQ. V was pared by 3 bases and J by 5 bases, with 11 bases between. CDR3 size: 13 residues. This chain's CDR3 is CASSLRVLNEQYF. CDR3 nucleotide sequence: TGTGCCAGCAGCTTGAGGGTACTGAACGAGCAGTACTTC.

This rearrangement joins TRBV10-1 to TRBJ2-3, with D possibly being TRBD2 (5 bases). The germline V gene encodes CDR1 WNHNN and CDR2 SYGVQD (reference sequence). Trimming cost V 5 bases and J 6 bases, with 15 bases left between them. This CDR3 spans 14 amino acids. The chain's CDR3 is CASSPTRRQDTQYF. In DNA form, the CDR3 reads TGCGCCAGCAGTCCGACAAGGAGGCAGGATACGCAGTATTTT.

V gene TRBV20-1 combines with J gene TRBJ2-4; D might be TRBD1 (6 bases). The V end was cut by 2 bases, the J end by 0 bases, with 11 bases between. The CDR3 is made up of 15 amino acids. In germline, CDR1 is DFQATT, CDR2 SNEGSKA (reference sequence). CDR3 nucleotide sequence: TGCAGTGCTAGAAGACAGGAGCTAGCCAAAAACATTCAGTACTTC. It is translated as CSARRQELAKNIQYF.

This clonotype appeared a few times. The rearrangement uses TRBV4-2 and TRBJ1-2; tentatively, D is TRBD1 (6 bases). The CDR3 covers 14 residues. Per the germline V gene, CDR1 is LGHNA and CDR2 is YNFKEQ. The germline V and J ends were trimmed by 2 bases and 5 bases, with 12 bases remaining between them. The CDR3 here is CASSQLGGLYGYTF. The CDR3 DNA follows: TGTGCCAGCAGCCAATTAGGGGGTTTATATGGCTACACCTTC.

This clonotype was observed at least ten times. The rearrangement uses TRBV5-1 and TRBJ1-3; 7 nucleotides line up with TRBD1. CDR1 is SGHRS and CDR2 is YFSETQ in the germline V gene. The CDR3 is 17 amino acids. V shed 2 bases, J shed 2 bases, and the junction held 10 bases outside the gene matches. The CDR3 here is CASSFGRPGQPGNTIYF. In DNA form, the CDR3 reads TGCGCCAGCAGCTTCGGCCGTCCGGGACAGCCTGGAAACACCATATATTTT.